A single sample gave rise to the 24 T cell receptor beta chains below, sequenced in a study of molecular identifiers for immune sequencing clone quantification. TCRdb redid the calling of the PCR reads with MiXCR, one entry per CDR3 protein. The table records around 40,000 distinct CDR3 sequences, 15% to 20% of them present only once. The sample consisted of naive CD8+ T cells from blood, with Jurkat cell RNA spiked in. Described subset: FACS-sorted CD8+CD4-CCR7+CD45RA+ naive T cells. These receptors all stem from a human donor in good health. Some libraries in this study had Jurkat cell RNA spiked in.

At least ten counts were recorded for this clonotype. This rearrangement joins TRBV6-5 to TRBJ2-3; a weak D match, TRBD2 (5 bases). The V gene's germline CDR1 is MNHEY and CDR2 SVGAGI. Trimming stripped 2 bases from V and 4 bases from J, with 16 bases between. This CDR3 is built from 16 residues. The CDR3, as DNA: TGTGCCAGCAGTTACGAGGGTACTACGAGCGCAGATACGCAGTATTTT. Its protein product is CASSYEGTTSADTQYF.

This clonotype was observed at least ten times. The CDR3 DNA is TGTGCCAGCACCCTGGGGGCAGGTCAGCCCCAGCATTTT. It yields the protein CASTLGAGQPQHF. V usage is TRBV6-2 or TRBV6-3 and J usage is TRBJ1-5, with a weak D call TRBD1 (6 bases). The CDR3 is 13 amino acids. CDR1 and CDR2 from the germline V gene are MNHEY and SVGEGT. With 7 bases removed from V and 6 bases from J, the gap between germline ends came to 13 bases.

This clonotype was seen repeatedly, ten times or more. J is TRBJ2-2 and V is TRBV29-1, with TRBD1 matching 8 bases. CDR1 and CDR2 from the germline V gene are SQVTM and ANQGSEA. This CDR3 is 16 amino acids long. After removal of 1 base from V and 2 bases from J, the junction contained 6 bases not matched to a gene. For the CDR3, the DNA is TGCAGCGTTGAAGGGGTAGGACAGGGAAACACCGGGGAGCTGTTTTTT. It is translated as CSVEGVGQGNTGELFF.

Remarks on this clonotype: An end of the junction does not agree with germline; a read error may underlie this. The rearrangement links TRBV30 to TRBJ2-1; 7 bases match TRBD2. Germline CDR1 and CDR2: GTSNPN and SVGIG (reference sequence). The CDR3 is 14 amino acids. The CDR3 bases are TGTGCCTGGAGTAGCGGGGTATCCTACAATGGGCAGTTCTTC. It encodes CAWSSGVSYNGQFF. Supplemented by reference TRBV30 and TRBJ2-1, the full variable domain reads SQTIHQWPATLVQPVGSPLSLECTVEGTSNPNLYWYRQAAGRGLQLLFYSVGIGQISSEVPQNLSASRPQDRQFILSSKKLLLSDSGFYLCAWSSGVSYNGQFFGPGTRLTVL.

At least ten counts were recorded for this clonotype. The chain is built from TRBV27 and TRBJ2-5; D remains unclear. V was shortened by 0 bases and J by 5 bases, with 13 bases between the two germline ends. The CDR3 extends over 15 amino acids. Germline assignment: CDR1 MNHEY and CDR2 SMNVEV (reference sequence). CDR3 coding DNA: TGTGCCAGCAGTTTATCGGGTTGGGGTCGGGAGACCCAGTACTTC. Translation gives CASSLSGWGRETQYF.

The sample holds many counts of this clonotype. The genes are TRBV7-6 and TRBJ2-3; 7 bases are a match to TRBD1. Germline assignment: CDR1 SGHVS and CDR2 FNYEAQ. V gave up 5 bases and J gave up 2 bases; unmatched junction bases: 4. The CDR3 has 14 amino acids. The CDR3 DNA is TGTGCCAGCAGCCCGACAGGGTACACAGATACGCAGTATTTT. Protein sequence: CASSPTGYTDTQYF.

This clonotype was observed many times. The V call is TRBV9, the J call TRBJ2-3; D uncertain. The V gene lost 4 bases and the J gene lost 4 bases, with 16 bases spanning the gap. The CDR3 length is 15 residues. The germline V gene encodes CDR1 SGDLS and CDR2 YYNGEE. Here the CDR3 DNA reads TGTGCCAGCAGCCCGATGGCTACTAAACCAGATACGCAGTATTTT. This codes for CASSPMATKPDTQYF.

This clonotype was counted ten times or more. The chain has TRBV4-1 and TRBJ1-5; D is perhaps TRBD1 (5 bases). The germline CDR1 and CDR2 sequences are MGHRA and YSYEKL. V lost 3 bases and J 2 bases, leaving 11 bases between the germline ends. The CDR3 length is 15 residues. The CDR3 reads CASSHPPGGNQPQHF. In nucleotides, the CDR3 is TGCGCCAGCAGCCATCCGCCGGGGGGCAATCAGCCCCAGCATTTT.

There are many counts of this clonotype. The genes are TRBV12-3 or TRBV12-4 and TRBJ1-4; D remains unclear. The CDR3 covers 14 residues. V lost 3 bases and J lost 4, with 9 bases in between. CDR3 residues: CASSFGLNNEKLFF. Here the CDR3 DNA reads TGTGCCAGCAGTTTTGGACTCAATAATGAAAAACTGTTTTTT.

This clonotype showed up many times. The chain uses TRBV4-2 and TRBJ1-5; D remains ambiguous. Per germline, CDR1 LGHNA and CDR2 YNFKEQ. The CDR3 runs 12 residues. Trimming removed 0 bases at V and 6 bases at J, with 3 bases between. CDR3: CASSQESQPQHF. CDR3 sequence (DNA): TGTGCCAGCAGCCAAGAGAGTCAGCCCCAGCATTTT.

This clonotype was observed many times. The CDR3 is CASSQGVVVSNYGYTF. In DNA, the CDR3 is TGCGCCAGCAGCCAAGGTGTAGTGGTCTCCAACTATGGCTACACCTTC. The chain is built from TRBV4-1 and TRBJ1-2; D unresolved. This CDR3 is built from 16 residues. Germline CDR1 MGHRA, CDR2 YSYEKL. The V end lost 1 base, the J end lost 2 bases, and 14 bases lay between the germline ends.

This clonotype was seen repeatedly, ten times or more. The J gene is TRBJ2-2, the V gene TRBV5-5; D remains ambiguous. Germline V lookup: CDR1 SGHKS, CDR2 YYEKEE (reference sequence). This CDR3 spans 15 amino acids. V was pared by 4 bases and J by 3 bases, with 13 bases between. The CDR3 DNA reads TGTGCCAGCAGCCCGGCTAGTCCTCACACCGGGGAGCTGTTTTTT. This gives the protein CASSPASPHTGELFF.

V gene TRBV29-1 combines with J gene TRBJ1-1, with unresolved D. CDR1 and CDR2 (germline): SQVTM, ANQGSEA. V dropped 6 bases and J dropped 4 bases, with 3 bases sitting between them. The CDR3 is made up of 9 amino acids. This CDR3 reads CSVGTEAFF. In DNA, the CDR3 is TGCAGCGTGGGCACTGAAGCTTTCTTT.

This sequence joins TRBV15 and TRBJ1-6; D gene ambiguous. The germline gives CDR1 LNHNV, CDR2 YYDKDF (reference sequence). This CDR3 spans 12 amino acids. Trimming took off 4 bases at V and 8 bases at J, with 6 bases between the two ends. CDR3 DNA: TGTGCCACCAGCATCGACGATTCACCCCTCCACTTT. It is translated as CATSIDDSPLHF.

Remarks on this clonotype: An end of the junction does not agree with germline; a read error may underlie this. The rearrangement links TRBV3-1 to TRBJ2-3; 10 nucleotides match TRBD2. The CDR3 is 16 residues long. CDR1 is LGHDT and CDR2 is YNNKEL in the germline V gene (reference sequence). The CDR3 loop is CASSPAERGGFDAQYF. CDR3 sequence (DNA): TGTGCCAGTAGCCCCGCTGAGCGGGGGGGCTTTGATGCGCAGTATTTT.

V and J are TRBV6-2 or TRBV6-3 and TRBJ2-7; a weak D match, TRBD1 (6 bases). The CDR3 covers 16 residues. Trimming cost V 6 bases and J 4 bases, with 22 bases left between them. CDR1 is MNHEY and CDR2 is SVGEGT in the germline V gene. CDR3 sequence: CASRRYGTPKSYEQYF. The CDR3 DNA is TGTGCCAGCAGGAGGTATGGGACACCCAAATCGTACGAGCAGTACTTC.

This clonotype came up many times. The rearrangement uses TRBV27 and TRBJ2-6; no reliable D call. V dropped 3 bases and J dropped 0 bases, with 0 bases sitting between them. The germline CDR1 and CDR2 sequences are MNHEY and SMNVEV (reference sequence). This CDR3 region has 13 residues. The CDR3 spells CASSFSGANVLTF. The DNA for the CDR3 is TGTGCCAGCAGTTTCTCTGGGGCCAACGTCCTGACTTTC.

This clonotype has at least ten counts. The genes are TRBV2 and TRBJ1-4; D not certain. V lost 7 bases and J 0 bases, leaving 12 bases between the germline ends. Germline values: CDR1 SNHLY, CDR2 FYNNEI. CDR3 length equals 15 residues. The CDR3 protein is CASKTESATNEKLFF. CDR3 coding DNA: TGTGCCAGCAAAACCGAGTCTGCAACTAATGAAAAACTGTTTTTT.

This clonotype showed up many times. J is TRBJ1-1 and V is TRBV12-3 or TRBV12-4; 7 positions match TRBD1. The CDR3 is 15 amino acids. The V gene end was trimmed by 9 bases and the J gene end by 1 base; junction bases not matched to a gene: 11. DNA for the CDR3: TGTGCCAGACCGAATCGACAGGGCGAGAACACTGAAGCTTTCTTT. Encoded protein: CARPNRQGENTEAFF.

This clonotype has a count of ten or more. The CDR3: CASSQTSPGTDTQYF. In DNA form, the CDR3 reads TGTGCCAGCAGTCAGACATCGCCTGGCACAGATACGCAGTATTTT. The J gene is TRBJ2-3, the V gene TRBV6-5; D gene uncertain. Looked up from germline, CDR1 is MNHEY and CDR2 is SVGAGI. V lost 5 bases and J 1 base, leaving 13 bases between the germline ends. The CDR3 extends over 15 amino acids.

This clonotype was counted many times. The chain employs TRBV6-1 and TRBJ1-2; no clear D. Germline V gene lookup returns CDR1 MNHNS and CDR2 SASEGT. V lost 2 bases and J 4 bases, leaving 14 bases between the germline ends. This CDR3 is built from 15 residues. The CDR3 DNA is TGTGCCAGCAGTGAAACGGCATGGTTTGCCTATGGCTACACCTTC. This sequence encodes CASSETAWFAYGYTF.

In this sample, this clonotype turned up many times. The rearrangement uses TRBV13 and TRBJ2-7; no firm D call. CDR1 and CDR2 from the germline V gene are PRHDT and FYEKMQ (reference sequence). The CDR3 contains 14 residues. Trimming removed 5 bases at V and 0 bases at J, with 11 bases between. As DNA, the CDR3 is TGTGCCAGCAGCCCACGATCCGCCTCCTACGAGCAGTACTTC. It encodes CASSPRSASYEQYF.

The genes are TRBV2 and TRBJ2-2; D uncertain. This CDR3 has 17 amino acids. Looked up from germline, CDR1 is SNHLY and CDR2 is FYNNEI. V lost 4 bases to trimming and J lost 0 bases, with 15 bases between them. The CDR3 protein is CASSVHKFLANTGELFF. In nucleotides, the CDR3 is TGTGCCAGCAGTGTTCACAAGTTTCTCGCGAACACCGGGGAGCTGTTTTTT.

In its sample, this clonotype was seen many times. This sequence joins TRBV6-5 and TRBJ2-1; 7 nucleotides line up with TRBD1. V was pared by 5 bases and J by 6 bases, with 7 bases of the junction left unmatched. In germline, CDR1 is MNHEY, CDR2 SVGAGI. The CDR3 runs 14 residues. CDR3: CASSQYRGSNEQFF. The CDR3 nucleotides are TGTGCCAGCAGTCAATACAGGGGAAGCAATGAGCAGTTCTTC.